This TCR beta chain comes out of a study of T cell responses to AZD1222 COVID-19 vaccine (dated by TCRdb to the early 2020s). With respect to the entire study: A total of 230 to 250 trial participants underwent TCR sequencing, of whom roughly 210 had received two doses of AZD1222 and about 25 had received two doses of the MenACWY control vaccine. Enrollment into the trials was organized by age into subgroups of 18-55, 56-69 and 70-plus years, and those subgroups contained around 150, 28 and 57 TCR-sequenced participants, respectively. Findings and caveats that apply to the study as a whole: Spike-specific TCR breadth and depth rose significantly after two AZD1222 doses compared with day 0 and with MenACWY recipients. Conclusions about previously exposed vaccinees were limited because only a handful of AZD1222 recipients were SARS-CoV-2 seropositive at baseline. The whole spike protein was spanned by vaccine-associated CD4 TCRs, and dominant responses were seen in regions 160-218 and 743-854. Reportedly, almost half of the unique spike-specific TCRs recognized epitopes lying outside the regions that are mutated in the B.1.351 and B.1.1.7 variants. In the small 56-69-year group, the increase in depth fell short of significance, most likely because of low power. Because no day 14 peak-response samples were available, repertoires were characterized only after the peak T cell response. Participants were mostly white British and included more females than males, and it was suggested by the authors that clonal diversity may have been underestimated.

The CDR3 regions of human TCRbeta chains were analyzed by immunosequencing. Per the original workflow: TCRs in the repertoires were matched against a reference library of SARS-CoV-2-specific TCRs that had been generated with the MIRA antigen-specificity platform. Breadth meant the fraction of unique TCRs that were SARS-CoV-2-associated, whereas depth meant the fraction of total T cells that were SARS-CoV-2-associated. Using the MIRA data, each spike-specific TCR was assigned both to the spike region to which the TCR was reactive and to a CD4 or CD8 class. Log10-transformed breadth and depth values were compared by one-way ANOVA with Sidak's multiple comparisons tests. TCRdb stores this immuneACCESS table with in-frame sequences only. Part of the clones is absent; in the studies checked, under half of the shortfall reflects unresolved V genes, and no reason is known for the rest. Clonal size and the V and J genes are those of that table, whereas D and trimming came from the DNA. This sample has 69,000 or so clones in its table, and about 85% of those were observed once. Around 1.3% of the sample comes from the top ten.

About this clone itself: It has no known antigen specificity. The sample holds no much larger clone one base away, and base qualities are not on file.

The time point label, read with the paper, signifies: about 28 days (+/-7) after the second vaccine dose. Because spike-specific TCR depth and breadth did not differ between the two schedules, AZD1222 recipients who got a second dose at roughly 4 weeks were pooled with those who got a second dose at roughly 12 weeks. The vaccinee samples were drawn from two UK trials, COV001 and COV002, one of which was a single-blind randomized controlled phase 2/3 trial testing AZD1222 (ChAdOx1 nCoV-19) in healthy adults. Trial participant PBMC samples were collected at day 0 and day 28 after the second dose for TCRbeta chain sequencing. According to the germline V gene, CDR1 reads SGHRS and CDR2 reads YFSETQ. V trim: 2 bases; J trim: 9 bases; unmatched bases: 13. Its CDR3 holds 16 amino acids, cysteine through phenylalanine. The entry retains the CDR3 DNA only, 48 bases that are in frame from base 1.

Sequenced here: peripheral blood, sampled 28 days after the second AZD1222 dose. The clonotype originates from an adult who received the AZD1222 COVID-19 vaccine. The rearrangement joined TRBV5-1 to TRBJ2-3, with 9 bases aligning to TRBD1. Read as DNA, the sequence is TGCGCCAGCAGCTTTACTGCGGGACAGGGAAGAGGCACGCAGTATTTT. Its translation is CASSFTAGQGRGTQYF.